Listed here are 5 T cell receptor beta chains from one sample, sequenced in a study of blood T cell repertoires in COVID-19. Sequencing used immunoSEQ multiplex PCR; TCRdb keeps in-frame clones, though not all of them. The sample has about 63,000 clones; 80% to 90% are singletons. Specimen: PBMCs or T cells enriched from blood (not recorded which). These receptors originate from a woman aged 40-49 years with acute COVID-19.

This clone was seen a few times. The CDR3 region has the DNA TGTGCCAGCAGCGACCCCAATTCCCAGGAGCAGTTCTTC. It is translated as CASSDPNSQEQFF. This sequence joins TRBV9 and TRBJ2-1; D is ambiguous. Trimming cost V 3 bases and J 10 bases, with 14 bases left between them. Per the germline V gene, CDR1 is SGDLS and CDR2 is YYNGEE. The CDR3 is made up of 13 amino acids.

This chain joins TRBV7-9 and TRBJ1-5; the D gene is possibly TRBD1 (6 bases). Per germline, CDR1 SEHNR and CDR2 FQNEAQ (reference sequence). Trimming cost V 5 bases and J 1 base, with 15 bases left between them. The CDR3 sequence is 16 residues long. The CDR3 region is CASSAHTGRSNQPQHF. The CDR3 DNA reads as TGTGCCAGCAGCGCCCACACAGGGCGCAGCAATCAGCCCCAGCATTTT.

The V call is TRBV28, the J call TRBJ1-2; 8 bases fit TRBD1. Trimming cost V 5 bases and J 4 bases; bases outside gene matches: 6. This CDR3 comprises 14 residues. Germline loops: CDR1 MDHEN, CDR2 SYDVKM. The CDR3: CASSPPGGSYGYTF. For the CDR3, the DNA is TGTGCCAGCAGTCCCCCAGGGGGCTCCTATGGCTACACCTTC.

This sequence joins TRBV24-1 and TRBJ2-5, with D perhaps matching TRBD2 (6 bases). Germline CDR1 and CDR2: KGHDR and SFDVKD. This CDR3 contains 14 residues. Trimming cost V 4 bases and J 0 bases, with 8 bases left between them. CDR3 in DNA: TGTGCCACCAGTGACAGGGACTACCAAGAGACCCAGTACTTC. Its protein is CATSDRDYQETQYF.

The rearrangement uses TRBV18 and TRBJ2-7; TRBD2 might be the D (5 bases). Trimming cost V 4 bases and J 5 bases, with 15 bases left between them. Germline CDR1 is KGHSH and CDR2 is LQKENI. This CDR3 is 14 amino acids long. The CDR3 region has the DNA TGTGCCAGCTCACACAAACCCCCCGGGGACGAGCAGTACTTC. This translates into CASSHKPPGDEQYF.